The subject of this entry is one T cell receptor (beta chain). The specificity of this receptor is unknown. Base qualities are not at hand, and no much larger clone is one base apart. According to the germline V gene (reference sequence), CDR1 reads LGHDT and CDR2 reads YNNKEL. Taken from cysteine to phenylalanine, the CDR3 has 13 residues. Just the 39-base CDR3 DNA is kept, in frame starting at base 1. Trimming takes 5 bases from V and 5 bases from J, and the germline ends sit 10 bases apart. This sample is part of a study of blood T cell repertoires in COVID-19 (dated by TCRdb to the early 2020s). Study-level background: The collaborator samples originated in the United States, Italy and Spain and spanned the acute and convalescent phases of COVID-19. The material from the prospective study consisted of cDNA or gDNA derived from T cells, B-cell-depleted T cells, or PBMCs. Deeply sampled blood TCRbeta repertoires from subjects exposed to, actively infected with, or recovered from COVID-19 were included in the dataset. The repertoires were released in a freely available public database meant as a resource for research on the immune response to SARS-CoV-2. Samples were obtained from the ongoing ImmuneRACE study (first 160 participants) and from some 1,300 subjects provided by 6 global collaborators. The sample metadata nearly always contained a de-identified subject ID, COVID-19 status, age in years and sex. Where available, HLA class I and class II types were obtained from metadata supplied by the sample provider rather than from assay-based typing.

General study outcomes and caveats: The amount of clinical and demographic metadata varied by source and participant and was provided uncurated.

Another Seattle source contributed samples from volunteer blood donors who had recovered from COVID-19. Collaborating institutions collected whole blood in K2EDTA tubes following their own protocols. For TCRbeta analysis, collaborators shipped samples as frozen whole blood, isolated PBMCs, or DNA extracted from either of those sample types. The immunoSEQ Assay, a bias-controlled multiplex PCR, was used to amplify TCRbeta CDR3 regions from genomic DNA. The published analysis was carried out like this. The number of nucleated cells in each sample was estimated from the amplification of reference gene primers within the assay. Sequence reads were collapsed and filtered to measure the absolute abundance of every unique TCRbeta CDR3 rearrangement. For each sample, productive Simpson clonality was calculated as the square root of Simpson's diversity index across productive rearrangements. The source is immuneACCESS, and TCRdb retained only in-frame sequences with V and J called. Part of the clones is not carried over; for the studies checked, unresolved V genes explain less than half of this, and the remainder is unexplained. V and J calls and clone size are given by that table; D and trimming were obtained from the DNA. Within this sample are about 190,000 clones, with 70% to 85% of them counted one time only. 13% of the sample is in the top ten clones.

The sequence is built from TRBV3-1 (or the pseudogene TRBV3-2) and TRBJ1-5; the D gene is possibly TRBD1, with 6 bases matching. The receptor was isolated from a man between 45 and 60 years old who had recovered from COVID-19. Material for sequencing was peripheral blood. This receptor has the CDR3 CASSDQGYQPQHF. In nucleotides, the sequence is TGTGCCAGCAGCGATCAGGGGTATCAGCCCCAGCATTTT.